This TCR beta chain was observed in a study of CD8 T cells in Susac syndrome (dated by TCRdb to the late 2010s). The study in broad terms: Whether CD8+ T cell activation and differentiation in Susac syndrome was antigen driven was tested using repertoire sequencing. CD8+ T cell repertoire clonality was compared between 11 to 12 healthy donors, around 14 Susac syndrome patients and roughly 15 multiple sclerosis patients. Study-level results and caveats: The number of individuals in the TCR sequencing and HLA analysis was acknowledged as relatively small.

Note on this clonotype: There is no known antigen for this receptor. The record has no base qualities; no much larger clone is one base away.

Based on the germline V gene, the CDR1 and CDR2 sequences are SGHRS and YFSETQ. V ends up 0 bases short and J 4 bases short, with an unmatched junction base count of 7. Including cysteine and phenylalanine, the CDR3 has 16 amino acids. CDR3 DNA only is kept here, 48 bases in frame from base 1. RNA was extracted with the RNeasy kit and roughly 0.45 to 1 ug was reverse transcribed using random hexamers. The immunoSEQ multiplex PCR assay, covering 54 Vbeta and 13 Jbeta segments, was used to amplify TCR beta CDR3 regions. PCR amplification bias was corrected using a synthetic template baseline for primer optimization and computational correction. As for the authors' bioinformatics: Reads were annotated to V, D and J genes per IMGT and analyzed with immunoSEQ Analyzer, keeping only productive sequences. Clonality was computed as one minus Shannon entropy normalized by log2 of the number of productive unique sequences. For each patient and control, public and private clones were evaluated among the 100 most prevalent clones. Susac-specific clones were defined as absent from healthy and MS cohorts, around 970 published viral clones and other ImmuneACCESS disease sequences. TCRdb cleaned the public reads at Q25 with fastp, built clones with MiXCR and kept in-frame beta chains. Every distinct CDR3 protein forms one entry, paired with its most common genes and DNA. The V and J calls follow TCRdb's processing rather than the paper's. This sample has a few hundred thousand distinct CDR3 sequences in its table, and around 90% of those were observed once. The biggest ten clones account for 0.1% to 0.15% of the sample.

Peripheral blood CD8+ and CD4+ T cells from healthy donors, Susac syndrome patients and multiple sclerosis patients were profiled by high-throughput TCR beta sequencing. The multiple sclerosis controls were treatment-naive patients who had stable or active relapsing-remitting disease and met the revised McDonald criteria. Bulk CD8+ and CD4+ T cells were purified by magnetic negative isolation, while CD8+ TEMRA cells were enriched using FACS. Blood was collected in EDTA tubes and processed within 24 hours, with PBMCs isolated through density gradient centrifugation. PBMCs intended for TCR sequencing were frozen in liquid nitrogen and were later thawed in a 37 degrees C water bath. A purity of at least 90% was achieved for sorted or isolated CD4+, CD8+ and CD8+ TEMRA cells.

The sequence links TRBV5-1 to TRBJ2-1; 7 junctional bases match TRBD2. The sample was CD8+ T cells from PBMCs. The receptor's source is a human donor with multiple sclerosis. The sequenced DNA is TGCGCCAGCAGCTTGGATGCGGGAGTGGTATACAATGAGCAGTTCTTC. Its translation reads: CASSLDAGVVYNEQFF.